A selection of T cell receptor beta chains follows, all from one sample in a study of cytomegalovirus exposure and HLA in healthy donors. Measured with immunoSEQ multiplex PCR; TCRdb has only the in-frame clones, and not every one. The sample includes 170,000 or so clones, over 75% of them seen just once. The source material was PBMCs. The receptors here all came from a woman aged 50 to 65 in good health and CMV-seropositive. Each CDR3 is given with its conserved first and last residue. The D gene is left open where the match is weak. Clone sizes are given selectively: once, few, many, or a class where the clone is expanded.

V: TRBV7-2
length: 15
size: .
J: TRBJ1-4
D: TRBD1
CDR3: CASSSRGRANEKLFF
DNA: TGTGCCAGCAGCTCCAGGGGGCGGGCTAATGAAAAACTGTTTTTT

V: TRBV5-1
length: 15
size: .
J: TRBJ1-6
D: .
CDR3: CASSLGQANNSPLHF
DNA: TGCGCCAGCAGCTTGGGACAGGCAAATAATTCACCCCTCCACTTT

V: TRBV6-6
length: 12
size: .
J: TRBJ1-6
D: .
CDR3: CASNEFDSPLHF
DNA: TGTGCCAGCAACGAGTTTGATTCACCCCTCCACTTT

V: TRBV7-9
length: 16
size: .
J: TRBJ2-2
D: .
CDR3: CASSLSGFANTGELFF
DNA: TGTGCCAGCAGCTTAAGCGGCTTCGCGAACACCGGGGAGCTGTTTTTT

V: TRBV7-6
length: 18
size: .
J: TRBJ2-2
D: TRBD2
CDR3: CASSFQTSGRARTGELFF
DNA: TGTGCCAGCAGCTTCCAGACTAGCGGGAGGGCACGGACCGGGGAGCTGTTTTTT

V: TRBV25-1
length: 13
size: .
J: TRBJ1-2
D: .
CDR3: CASSDATRVGYTF
DNA: TGTGCCAGCAGTGACGCAACCAGGGTTGGCTACACCTTC

V: TRBV7-9
length: 15
size: .
J: TRBJ2-3
D: .
CDR3: CSSSFKGHDTDTQYF
DNA: TGTTCCAGCAGCTTCAAGGGACACGACACAGATACGCAGTATTTT

V: TRBV18
length: 16
size: once
J: TRBJ2-7
D: .
CDR3: CASSPPVEAPLLEQYF
DNA: TGTGCCAGCTCACCACCGGTTGAGGCCCCCCTACTCGAGCAGTACTTC

V: TRBV12-5
length: 13
size: once
J: TRBJ1-1
D: .
CDR3: CASGRGQNTEAFF
DNA: TGTGCTAGTGGCCGGGGACAGAACACTGAAGCTTTCTTT

V: TRBV4-3
length: 17
size: .
J: TRBJ1-2
D: TRBD1
CDR3: CASSQPGGGLERGGYTF
DNA: TGCGCCAGCAGCCAGCCAGGGGGCGGTTTGGAGAGGGGTGGCTACACCTTC